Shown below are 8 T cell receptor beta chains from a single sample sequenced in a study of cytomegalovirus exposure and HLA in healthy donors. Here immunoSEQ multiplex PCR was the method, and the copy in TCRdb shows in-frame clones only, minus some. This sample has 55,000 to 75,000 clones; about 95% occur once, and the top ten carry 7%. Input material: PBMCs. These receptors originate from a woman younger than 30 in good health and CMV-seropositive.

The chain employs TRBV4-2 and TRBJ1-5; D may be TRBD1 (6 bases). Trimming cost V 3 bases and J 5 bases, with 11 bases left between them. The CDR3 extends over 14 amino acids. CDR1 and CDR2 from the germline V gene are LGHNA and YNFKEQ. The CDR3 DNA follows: TGTGCCAGCAGCCACAGGGGCCTTGATCAGCCCCAGCATTTT. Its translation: CASSHRGLDQPQHF.

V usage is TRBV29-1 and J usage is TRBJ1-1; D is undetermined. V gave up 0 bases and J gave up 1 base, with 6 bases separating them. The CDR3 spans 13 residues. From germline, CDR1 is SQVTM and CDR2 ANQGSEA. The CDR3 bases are TGCAGCGTTGAAGACAGGCAGAACACTGAAGCTTTCTTT. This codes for CSVEDRQNTEAFF.

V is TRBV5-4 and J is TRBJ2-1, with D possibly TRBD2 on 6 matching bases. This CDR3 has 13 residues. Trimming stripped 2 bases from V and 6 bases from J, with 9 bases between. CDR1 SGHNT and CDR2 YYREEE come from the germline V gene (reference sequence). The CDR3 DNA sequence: TGTGCCAGCAGCTTATCTAGCGCCAATGAGCAGTTCTTC. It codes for CASSLSSANEQFF. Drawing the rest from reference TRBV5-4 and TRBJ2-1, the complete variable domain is ETGVTQSPTHLIKTRGQQVTLRCSSQSGHNTVSWYQQALGQGPQFIFQYYREEENGRGNFPPRFSGLQFPNYSSELNVNALELDDSALYLCASSLSSANEQFFGPGTRLTVL.

This CDR3 is CASSDPRRPSSSTDTQYF. CDR3 DNA: TGTGCCAGCAGCGACCCGCGTCGGCCTAGCTCGAGCACAGATACGCAGTATTTT. The gene calls are TRBV9 and TRBJ2-3, with D perhaps TRBD2 (5 bases). CDR1 is SGDLS and CDR2 is YYNGEE in the germline V gene. Deletions cut 3 bases from V and 0 bases from J, with 20 bases between. The CDR3 loop spans 18 amino acids.

The CDR3: CASSTTGGNTIYF. The DNA of the CDR3 is TGTGCCAGTAGTACTACAGGGGGAAACACCATATATTTT. The chain has TRBV19 and TRBJ1-3, with D possibly being TRBD1 (6 bases). V was clipped by 4 bases and J by 4 bases, with 8 bases between them. The germline V gene has CDR1 LNHDA and CDR2 SQIVND (reference sequence). CDR3 size: 13 residues. The complete variable domain, with remaining parts taken from reference TRBV19 and TRBJ1-3, reads DGGITQSPKYLFRKEGQNVTLSCEQNLNHDAMYWYRQDPGQGLRLIYYSQIVNDFQKGDIAEGYSVSREKKESFPLTVTSAQKNPTAFYLCASSTTGGNTIYFGEGSWLTVV.

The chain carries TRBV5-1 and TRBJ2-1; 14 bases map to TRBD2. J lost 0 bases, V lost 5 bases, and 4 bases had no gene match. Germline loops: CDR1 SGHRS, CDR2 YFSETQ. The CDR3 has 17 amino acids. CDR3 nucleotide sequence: TGCGCCAGCAGACCAGGGACTAGCGGGAGCTCCTACAATGAGCAGTTCTTC. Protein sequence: CASRPGTSGSSYNEQFF. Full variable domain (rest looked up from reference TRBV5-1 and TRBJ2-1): KAGVTQTPRYLIKTRGQQVTLSCSPISGHRSVSWYQQTPGQGLQFLFEYFSETQRNKGNFPGRFSGRQFSNSRSEMNVSTLELGDSALYLCASRPGTSGSSYNEQFFGPGTRLTVL.

The CDR3 region is CASSLRGAGTDTQYF. CDR3 DNA sequence: TGTGCCAGCTCCCTCCGGGGGGCTGGCACAGATACGCAGTATTTT. The J gene is TRBJ2-3, the V gene TRBV28; TRBD2 might be the D (7 bases). This CDR3 has 15 residues. Trimming pared 8 bases from V and 1 base from J, leaving 16 bases between. Germline CDR1 MDHEN, CDR2 SYDVKM. Using reference TRBV28 and TRBJ2-3 for the parts outside the CDR3, the full variable domain is DVKVTQSSRYLVKRTGEKVFLECVQDMDHENMFWYRQDPGLGLRLIYFSYDVKMKEKGDIPEGYSVSREKKERFSLILESASTNQTSMYLCASSLRGAGTDTQYFGPGTRLTVL.

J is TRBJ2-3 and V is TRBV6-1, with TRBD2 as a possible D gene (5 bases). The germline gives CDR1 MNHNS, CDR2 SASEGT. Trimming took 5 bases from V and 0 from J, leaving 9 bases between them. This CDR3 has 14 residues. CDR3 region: CASSRGLSTDTQYF. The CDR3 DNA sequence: TGTGCCAGCAGTCGGGGTTTGAGCACAGATACGCAGTATTTT.